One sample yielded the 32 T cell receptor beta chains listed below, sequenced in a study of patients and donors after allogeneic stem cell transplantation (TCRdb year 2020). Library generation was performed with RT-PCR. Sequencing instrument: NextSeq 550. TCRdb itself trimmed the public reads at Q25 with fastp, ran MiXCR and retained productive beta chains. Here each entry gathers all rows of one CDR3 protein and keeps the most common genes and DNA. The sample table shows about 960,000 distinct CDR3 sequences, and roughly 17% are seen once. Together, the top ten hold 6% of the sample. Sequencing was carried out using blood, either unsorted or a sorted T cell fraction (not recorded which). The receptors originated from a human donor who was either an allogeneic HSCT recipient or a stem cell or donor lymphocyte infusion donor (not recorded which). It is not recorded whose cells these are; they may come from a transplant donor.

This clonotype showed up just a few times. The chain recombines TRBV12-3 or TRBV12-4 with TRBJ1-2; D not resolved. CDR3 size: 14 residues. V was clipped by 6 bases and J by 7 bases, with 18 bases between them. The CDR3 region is CASSQKAAIFGYTF. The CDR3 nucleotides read TGTGCCAGCAGCCAAAAGGCGGCAATTTTTGGCTACACCTTC.

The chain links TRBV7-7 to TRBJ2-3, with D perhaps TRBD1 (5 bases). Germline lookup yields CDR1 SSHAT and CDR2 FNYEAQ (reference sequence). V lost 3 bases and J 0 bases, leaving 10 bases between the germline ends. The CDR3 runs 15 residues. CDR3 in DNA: TGTGCCAGCAGCTTGCAGGGCGTCAGCACAGATACGCAGTATTTT. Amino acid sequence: CASSLQGVSTDTQYF.

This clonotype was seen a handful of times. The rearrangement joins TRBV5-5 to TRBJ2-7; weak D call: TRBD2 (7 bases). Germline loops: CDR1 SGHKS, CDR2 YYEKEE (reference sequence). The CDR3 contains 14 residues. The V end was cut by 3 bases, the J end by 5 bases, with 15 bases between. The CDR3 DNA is TGTGCCAGCAGCTGGGGAGGGACAAGGAACGAGCAGTACTTC. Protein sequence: CASSWGGTRNEQYF. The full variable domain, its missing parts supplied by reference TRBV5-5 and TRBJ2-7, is DAGVTQSPTHLIKTRGQQVTLRCSPISGHKSVSWYQQVLGQGPQFIFQYYEKEERGRGNFPDRFSARQFPNYSSELNVNALLLGDSALYLCASSWGGTRNEQYFGPGTRLTVT.

This CDR3 reads CSSQQGNYGYTF. For the CDR3, the DNA is TGCAGCTCCCAACAGGGGAACTATGGCTACACCTTC. The V call is TRBV29-1, the J call TRBJ1-2, with 7 bases lining up with TRBD1. The V gene end was trimmed by 8 bases and the J gene end by 2 bases; junction bases not matched to a gene: 5. There are 12 residues in the CDR3. Germline CDR1 and CDR2: SQVTM and ANQGSEA.

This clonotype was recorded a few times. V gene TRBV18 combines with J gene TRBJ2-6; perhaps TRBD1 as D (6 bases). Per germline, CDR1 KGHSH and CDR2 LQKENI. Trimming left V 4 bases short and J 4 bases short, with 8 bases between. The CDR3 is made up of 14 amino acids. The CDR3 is CASSRGGGANVLTF. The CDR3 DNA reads TGTGCCAGCTCACGAGGGGGAGGGGCCAACGTCCTGACTTTC.

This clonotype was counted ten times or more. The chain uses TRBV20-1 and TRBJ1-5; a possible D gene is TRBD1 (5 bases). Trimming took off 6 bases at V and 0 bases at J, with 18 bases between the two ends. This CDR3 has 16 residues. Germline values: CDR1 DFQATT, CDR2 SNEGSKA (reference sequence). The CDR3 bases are TGCAGTGCAGACAGCGACAGATCTTATAGCAATCAGCCCCAGCATTTT. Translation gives CSADSDRSYSNQPQHF.

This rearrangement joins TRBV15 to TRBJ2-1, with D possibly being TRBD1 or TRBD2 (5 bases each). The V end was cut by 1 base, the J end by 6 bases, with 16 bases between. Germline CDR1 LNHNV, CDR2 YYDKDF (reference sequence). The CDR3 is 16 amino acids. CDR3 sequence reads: CATSRGIVMGTNEQFF. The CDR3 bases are TGTGCCACCAGCAGAGGTATAGTTATGGGGACCAATGAGCAGTTCTTC.

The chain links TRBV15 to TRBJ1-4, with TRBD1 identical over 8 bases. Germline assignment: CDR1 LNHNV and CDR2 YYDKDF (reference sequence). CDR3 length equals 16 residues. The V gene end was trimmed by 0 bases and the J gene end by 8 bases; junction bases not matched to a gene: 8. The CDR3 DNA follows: TGTGCCACCAGCAGAGATCTGGACAGGGAAGACGAAAAACTGTTTTTT. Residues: CATSRDLDREDEKLFF.

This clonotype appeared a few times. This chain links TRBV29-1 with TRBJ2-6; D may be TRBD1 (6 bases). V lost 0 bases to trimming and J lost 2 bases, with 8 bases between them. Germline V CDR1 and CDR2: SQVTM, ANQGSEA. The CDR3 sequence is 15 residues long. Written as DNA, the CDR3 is TGCAGCGTTGAAGACAGGGGAACTGGGGCCAACGTCCTGACTTTC. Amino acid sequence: CSVEDRGTGANVLTF.

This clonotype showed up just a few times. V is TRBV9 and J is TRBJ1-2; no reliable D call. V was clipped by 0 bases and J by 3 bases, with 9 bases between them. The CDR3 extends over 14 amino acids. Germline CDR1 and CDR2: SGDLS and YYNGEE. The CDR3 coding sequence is TGTGCCAGCAGCGTAGGGGTGGTTCACTATGGCTACACCTTC. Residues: CASSVGVVHYGYTF.

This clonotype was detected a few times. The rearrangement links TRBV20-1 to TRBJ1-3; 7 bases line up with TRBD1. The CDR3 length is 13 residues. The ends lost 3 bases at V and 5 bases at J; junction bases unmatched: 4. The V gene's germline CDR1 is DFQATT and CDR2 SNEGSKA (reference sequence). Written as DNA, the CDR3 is TGCAGTGCTAGTTACAGGGGTAGAAACACCATATATTTT. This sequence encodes CSASYRGRNTIYF.

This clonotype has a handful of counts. The CDR3 spells CATLEGNGQPQHF. In nucleotides, the CDR3 is TGTGCCACCTTGGAAGGGAACGGTCAGCCCCAGCATTTT. The chain carries TRBV10-3 and TRBJ1-5; D call uncertain. CDR1 and CDR2 (germline): ENHRY, SYGVKD. Trimming stripped 10 bases from V and 6 bases from J, with 16 bases between. The CDR3 is made up of 13 amino acids.

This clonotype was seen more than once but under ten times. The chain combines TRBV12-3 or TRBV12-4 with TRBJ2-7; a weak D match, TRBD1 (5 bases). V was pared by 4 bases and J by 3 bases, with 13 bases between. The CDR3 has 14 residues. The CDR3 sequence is CASSSYGQGYEQYF. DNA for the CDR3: TGTGCCAGCAGTTCCTACGGGCAGGGCTACGAGCAGTACTTC.

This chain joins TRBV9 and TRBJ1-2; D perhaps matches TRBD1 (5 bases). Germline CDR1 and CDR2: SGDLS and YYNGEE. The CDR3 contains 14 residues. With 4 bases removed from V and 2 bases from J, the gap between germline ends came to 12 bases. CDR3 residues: CASSWGGENYGYTF. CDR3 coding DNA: TGTGCCAGCAGCTGGGGCGGGGAGAACTATGGCTACACCTTC.

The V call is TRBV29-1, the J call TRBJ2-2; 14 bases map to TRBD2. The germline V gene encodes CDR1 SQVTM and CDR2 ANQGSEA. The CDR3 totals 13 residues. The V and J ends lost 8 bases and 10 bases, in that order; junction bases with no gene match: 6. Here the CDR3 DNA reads TGCAGCTCAAAGACTAGCGGGGGGGCGGAGCTGTTTTTT. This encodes CSSKTSGGAELFF.

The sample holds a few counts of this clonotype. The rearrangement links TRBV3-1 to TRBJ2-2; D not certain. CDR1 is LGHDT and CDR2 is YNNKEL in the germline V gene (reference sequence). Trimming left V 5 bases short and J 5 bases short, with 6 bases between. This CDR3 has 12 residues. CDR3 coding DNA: TGTGCCAGCAGCTATTGGACCGGGGAGCTGTTTTTT. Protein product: CASSYWTGELFF. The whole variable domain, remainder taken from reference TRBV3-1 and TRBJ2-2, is DTAVSQTPKYLVTQMGNDKSIKCEQNLGHDTMYWYKQDSKKFLKIMFSYNNKELIINETVPNRFSPKSPDKAHLNLHINSLELGDSAVYFCASSYWTGELFFGEGSRLTVL.

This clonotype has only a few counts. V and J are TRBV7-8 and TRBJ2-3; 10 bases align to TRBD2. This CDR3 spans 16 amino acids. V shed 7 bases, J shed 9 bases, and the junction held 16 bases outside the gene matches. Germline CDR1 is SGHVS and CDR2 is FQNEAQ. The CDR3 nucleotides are TGTGCCAGCAACCCATCCTCACTAGCGGGAAATGGGACGCAGTATTTT. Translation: CASNPSSLAGNGTQYF.

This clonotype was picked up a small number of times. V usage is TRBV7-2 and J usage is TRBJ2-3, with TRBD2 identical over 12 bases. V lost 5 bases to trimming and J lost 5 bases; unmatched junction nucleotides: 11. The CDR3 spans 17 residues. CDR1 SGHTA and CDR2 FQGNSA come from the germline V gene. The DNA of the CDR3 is TGTGCCAGCAGCCCGAGATCTAGCGGGAGGGCCAGAGATACGCAGTATTTT. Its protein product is CASSPRSSGRARDTQYF.

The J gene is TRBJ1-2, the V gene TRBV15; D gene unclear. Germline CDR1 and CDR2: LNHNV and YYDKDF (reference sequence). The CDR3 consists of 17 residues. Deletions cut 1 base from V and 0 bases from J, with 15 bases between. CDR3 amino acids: CATSRGFQRRTNYGYTF. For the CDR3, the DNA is TGTGCCACCAGCAGAGGTTTTCAGAGGAGAACTAACTATGGCTACACCTTC.

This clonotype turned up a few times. The CDR3 spells CASPTPRDRVSNEQFF. DNA of the CDR3: TGTGCCAGCCCTACCCCCCGGGACAGGGTTTCGAATGAGCAGTTCTTC. The chain is built from TRBV2 and TRBJ2-1; 9 bases are a match to TRBD1. J gave up 7 bases and V 8 bases, and 15 bases lay outside the gene matches. CDR1 is SNHLY and CDR2 is FYNNEI in the germline V gene. There are 16 residues in the CDR3.

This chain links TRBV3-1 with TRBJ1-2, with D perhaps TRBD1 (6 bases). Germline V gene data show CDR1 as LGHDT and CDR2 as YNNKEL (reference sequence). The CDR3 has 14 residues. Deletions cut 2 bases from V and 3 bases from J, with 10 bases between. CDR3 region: CASSQPGQDYGYTF. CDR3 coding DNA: TGTGCCAGCAGCCAACCGGGACAAGACTATGGCTACACCTTC.

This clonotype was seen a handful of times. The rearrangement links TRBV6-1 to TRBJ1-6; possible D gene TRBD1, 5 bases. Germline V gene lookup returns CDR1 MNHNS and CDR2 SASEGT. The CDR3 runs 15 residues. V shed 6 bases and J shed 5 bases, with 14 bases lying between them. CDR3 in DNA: TGTGCCAGCAGAATCGACAGTCTCGATAATTCACCCCTCCACTTT. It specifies CASRIDSLDNSPLHF.

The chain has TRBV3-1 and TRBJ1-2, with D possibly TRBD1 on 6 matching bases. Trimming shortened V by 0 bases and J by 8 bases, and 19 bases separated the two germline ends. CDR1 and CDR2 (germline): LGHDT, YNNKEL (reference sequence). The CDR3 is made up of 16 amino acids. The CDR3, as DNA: TGTGCCAGCAGCCAAGATCGGCTAGGCAGGGGAGCGGGCTACACCTTC. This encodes CASSQDRLGRGAGYTF.

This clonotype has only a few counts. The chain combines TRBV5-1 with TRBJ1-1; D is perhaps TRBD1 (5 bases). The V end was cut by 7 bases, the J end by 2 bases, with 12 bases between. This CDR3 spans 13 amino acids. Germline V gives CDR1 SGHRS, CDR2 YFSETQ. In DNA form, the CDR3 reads TGCGCCAGCGAGCGGGACGGCAACACTGAAGCTTTCTTT. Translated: CASERDGNTEAFF.

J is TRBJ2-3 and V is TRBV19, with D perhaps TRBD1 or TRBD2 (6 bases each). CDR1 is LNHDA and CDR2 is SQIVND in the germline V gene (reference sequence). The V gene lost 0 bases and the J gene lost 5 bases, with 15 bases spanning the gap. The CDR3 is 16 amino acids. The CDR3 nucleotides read TGTGCCAGTAGTATAGATGGACAGTTCGGGGGAGATACGCAGTATTTT. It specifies CASSIDGQFGGDTQYF.

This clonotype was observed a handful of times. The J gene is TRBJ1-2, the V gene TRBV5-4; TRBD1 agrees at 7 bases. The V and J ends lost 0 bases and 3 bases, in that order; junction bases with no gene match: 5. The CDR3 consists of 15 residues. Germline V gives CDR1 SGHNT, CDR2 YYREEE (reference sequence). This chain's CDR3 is CASSLVAQGDYGYTF. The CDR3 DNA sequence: TGTGCCAGCAGCTTGGTAGCGCAGGGGGACTATGGCTACACCTTC.

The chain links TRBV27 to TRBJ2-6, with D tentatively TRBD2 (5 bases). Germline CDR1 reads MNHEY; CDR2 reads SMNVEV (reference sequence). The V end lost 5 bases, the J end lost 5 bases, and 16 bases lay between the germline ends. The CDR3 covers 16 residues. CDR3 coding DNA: TGTGCCAGCAGTCTGAGGGCGTCTAACTGGGCCAACGTCCTGACTTTC. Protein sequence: CASSLRASNWANVLTF. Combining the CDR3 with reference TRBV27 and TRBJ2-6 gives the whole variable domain EAQVTQNPRYLITVTGKKLTVTCSQNMNHEYMSWYRQDPGLGLRQIYYSMNVEVTDKGDVPEGYKVSRKEKRNFPLILESPSPNQTSLYFCASSLRASNWANVLTFGAGSRLTVL.

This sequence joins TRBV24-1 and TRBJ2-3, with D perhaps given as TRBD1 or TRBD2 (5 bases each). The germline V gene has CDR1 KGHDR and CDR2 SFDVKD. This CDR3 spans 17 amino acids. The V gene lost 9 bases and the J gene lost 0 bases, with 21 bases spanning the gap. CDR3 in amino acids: CATCGGIGPHSTDTQYF. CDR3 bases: TGTGCCACCTGTGGGGGAATAGGACCGCATAGCACAGATACGCAGTATTTT.

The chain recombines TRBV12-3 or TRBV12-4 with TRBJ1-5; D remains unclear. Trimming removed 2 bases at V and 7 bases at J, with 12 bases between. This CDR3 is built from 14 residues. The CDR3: CASSLSAPGQPQHF. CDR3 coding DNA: TGTGCCAGCAGTTTATCGGCCCCGGGGCAGCCCCAGCATTTT.

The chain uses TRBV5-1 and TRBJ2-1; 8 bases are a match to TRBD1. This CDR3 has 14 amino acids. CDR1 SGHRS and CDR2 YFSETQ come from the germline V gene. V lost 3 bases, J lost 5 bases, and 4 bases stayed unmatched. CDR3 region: CASSSGQADNEQFF. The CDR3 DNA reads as TGCGCCAGCAGCTCGGGACAGGCCGACAATGAGCAGTTCTTC.

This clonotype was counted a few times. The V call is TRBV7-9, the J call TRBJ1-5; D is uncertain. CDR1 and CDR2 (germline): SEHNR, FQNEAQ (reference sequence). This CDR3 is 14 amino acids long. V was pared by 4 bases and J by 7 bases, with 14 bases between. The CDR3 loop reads CASSSGGKGQPQHF. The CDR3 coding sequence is TGTGCCAGCAGCTCCGGCGGGAAGGGACAGCCCCAGCATTTT.

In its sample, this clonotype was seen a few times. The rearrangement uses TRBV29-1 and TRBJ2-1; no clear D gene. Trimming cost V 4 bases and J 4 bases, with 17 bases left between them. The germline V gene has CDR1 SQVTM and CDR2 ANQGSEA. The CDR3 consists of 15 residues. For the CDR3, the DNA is TGCAGCGTTGCCGGGCCGGGTGAGTGGTACAATGAGCAGTTCTTC. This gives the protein CSVAGPGEWYNEQFF.